Below are 26 T cell receptor beta chains sequenced from a single sample in a study of CD8 T cells in ankylosing spondylitis. TCRdb re-derived calls from the 5' RACE reads in MiXCR, one entry per CDR3 protein. Found here are approximately 300,000 distinct CDR3 sequences, around 19% of them singletons; the top ten hold 7.8%. Input material: blood, either unsorted or a sorted T cell fraction (not recorded which). All receptors derive from a male donor with ankylosing spondylitis or in good health (not recorded which).

This clonotype was detected a few times. The chain uses TRBV29-1 and TRBJ1-4, with TRBD1 matching over 9 bases. Germline V gene lookup returns CDR1 SQVTM and CDR2 ANQGSEA. The CDR3 runs to 14 residues. V shed 5 bases and J 8 bases; nucleotides not matched to a gene: 9. This chain's CDR3 is CSVSSGTGSEKLFF. The CDR3 nucleotides are TGCAGCGTTTCCTCCGGGACAGGGAGCGAAAAACTGTTTTTT. Based on the CDR3 plus reference TRBV29-1 and TRBJ1-4, the full variable domain is SAVISQKPSRDICQRGTSLTIQCQVDSQVTMMFWYRQQPGQSLTLIATANQGSEATYESGFVIDKFPISRPNLTFSTLTVSNMSPEDSSIYLCSVSSGTGSEKLFFGSGTQLSVL.

This clonotype was observed a few times. The gene calls are TRBV19 and TRBJ1-1; possibly TRBD1 for D (6 bases). This CDR3 spans 13 amino acids. Germline CDR1 reads LNHDA; CDR2 reads SQIVND (reference sequence). The V end was cut by 8 bases, the J end by 0 bases, with 10 bases between. The CDR3 region is CASGGQMNTEAFF. The DNA of the CDR3 is TGTGCCAGTGGGGGACAAATGAACACTGAAGCTTTCTTT.

In its sample, this clonotype was seen many times. The V gene is TRBV9, the J gene TRBJ1-2; D gene ambiguous. This CDR3 comprises 11 residues. The germline V gene encodes CDR1 SGDLS and CDR2 YYNGEE. Trimming removed 3 bases at V and 2 bases at J, with 2 bases between. The CDR3 DNA sequence: TGTGCCAGCAGCGCCAACTATGGCTACACCTTC. Amino acids: CASSANYGYTF.

V is TRBV11-2 and J is TRBJ2-7, with D possibly being TRBD2 (5 bases). The V end was cut by 0 bases, the J end by 3 bases, with 9 bases between. Germline loops: CDR1 SGHAT, CDR2 FQNNGV. The length of the CDR3 is 14 residues. The CDR3 here is CASSLDNRGYEQYV. The CDR3 DNA reads TGTGCCAGCAGCTTAGATAATCGGGGCTACGAGCAGTACGTC.

This clonotype was observed at least ten times. The V call is TRBV5-1, the J call TRBJ1-5; D is unresolved. The germline V gene has CDR1 SGHRS and CDR2 YFSETQ. V gave up 0 bases and J gave up 7 bases, with 14 bases separating them. The CDR3 contains 15 residues. This CDR3 is CASSLAGGVGQPQHF. In DNA form, the CDR3 reads TGCGCCAGCAGCTTGGCGGGCGGGGTTGGACAGCCCCAGCATTTT.

The genes are TRBV5-4 and TRBJ2-3; D is ambiguous. CDR1 and CDR2 (germline): SGHNT, YYREEE (reference sequence). V was clipped by 4 bases and J by 2 bases, with 11 bases between them. The CDR3 sequence is 14 residues long. The CDR3 nucleotides are TGTGCCAGCAGCATCAGCCAGGACACAGATACGCAGTATTTT. Protein product: CASSISQDTDTQYF.

The V and J genes are TRBV28 and TRBJ2-3; 10 nucleotides match TRBD1. V lost 5 bases and J lost 4; bases outside the gene matches: 6. Germline V gives CDR1 MDHEN, CDR2 SYDVKM. The CDR3 runs 15 residues. The DNA of the CDR3 is TGTGCCAGCAGTGGGGGACAGGGGAGGGCAGATACGCAGTATTTT. It is translated as CASSGGQGRADTQYF.

In its sample, this clonotype was seen a few times. One end of the junction does not line up with germline, which may come from a read error. This chain uses TRBV5-1 with TRBJ2-3; D gene ambiguous. The germline V gene encodes CDR1 SGHRS and CDR2 YFSETQ. The CDR3 runs to 11 residues. The CDR3: CASSSTYTQYF. CDR3 coding DNA: TGCGCCAGCAGCTCCACATATACGCAGTATTTT.

This clonotype was counted between two and nine times. This chain connects TRBV15 to TRBJ2-5; perhaps D is TRBD1 or TRBD2 (5 bases each). The CDR3 has 14 residues. The V gene lost 1 base and the J gene lost 5 bases, with 11 bases spanning the gap. CDR1 is LNHNV and CDR2 is YYDKDF in the germline V gene (reference sequence). The CDR3 spells CATSRVGEGETQYF. The CDR3 DNA sequence: TGTGCCACCAGCAGAGTCGGTGAGGGGGAGACCCAGTACTTC.

This clonotype was detected only a few times. This chain uses TRBV5-1 with TRBJ2-3, with 8 bases lining up with TRBD2. Germline V gene lookup returns CDR1 SGHRS and CDR2 YFSETQ. The CDR3 spans 14 residues. The J segment lost 4 bases and the V segment lost 6 bases, leaving 7 bases of the junction unmatched. DNA of the CDR3: TGCGCCAGCACCGCGGGGGGTAACCCAGATACGCAGTATTTT. Translating gives CASTAGGNPDTQYF.

A remark on this clonotype: A junction boundary mismatches the germline segment, possibly from a read error. CDR3 DNA: TGCAGTGCCCCTCGGGAGTCCTTCAATGAGCAGTTCTTC. Protein: CSAPRESFNEQFF. V and J are TRBV20-1 and TRBJ2-1; maybe TRBD2 (6 bases). Germline V gene lookup returns CDR1 DFQATT and CDR2 SNEGSKA (reference sequence). There are 13 residues in the CDR3.

The sample holds a few counts of this clonotype. The gene calls are TRBV5-1 and TRBJ2-1; 9 bases line up with TRBD2. CDR1 is SGHRS and CDR2 is YFSETQ in the germline V gene. J was trimmed by 3 bases and V by 3 bases; bases with no gene match: 4. The CDR3 runs to 15 residues. CDR3 nucleotides: TGCGCCAGCAGCTCCGTAGCGGGAGACTACAATGAGCAGTTCTTC. This codes for CASSSVAGDYNEQFF. The whole variable domain, remainder taken from reference TRBV5-1 and TRBJ2-1, is KAGVTQTPRYLIKTRGQQVTLSCSPISGHRSVSWYQQTPGQGLQFLFEYFSETQRNKGNFPGRFSGRQFSNSRSEMNVSTLELGDSALYLCASSSVAGDYNEQFFGPGTRLTVL.

This clonotype was picked up a small number of times. The rearrangement uses TRBV5-1 and TRBJ2-3; TRBD1 matches 11 bases. The J segment lost 3 bases and the V segment lost 4 bases, leaving 10 bases of the junction unmatched. CDR1 is SGHRS, CDR2 YFSETQ, per germline. The CDR3 has 17 residues. This CDR3 reads CASSPRTGGMGTDTQYF. CDR3 nucleotides: TGCGCCAGCAGCCCGAGGACAGGGGGCATGGGAACAGATACGCAGTATTTT.

This chain connects TRBV12-3 or TRBV12-4 to TRBJ2-2; TRBD2 aligns across 9 bases. V lost 7 bases to trimming and J lost 1 base; unmatched junction nucleotides: 4. This CDR3 is built from 15 residues. This CDR3 is CASNPSGKNTGELFF. CDR3 nucleotides: TGTGCCAGCAATCCTAGCGGGAAGAACACCGGGGAGCTGTTTTTT.

This clonotype was recorded at least ten times. The chain carries TRBV9 and TRBJ1-1, with a tentative D call TRBD1 (5 bases). V was pared by 0 bases and J by 1 base, with 10 bases between. CDR3 length: 15 amino acids. Germline values: CDR1 SGDLS, CDR2 YYNGEE. This CDR3 is CASSVGGNWNTEAFF. The CDR3 DNA follows: TGTGCCAGCAGCGTAGGGGGCAACTGGAACACTGAAGCTTTCTTT.

This clonotype was observed a few times. The chain carries TRBV2 and TRBJ1-1; D gene ambiguous. This CDR3 is built from 11 residues. The V and J ends lost 0 bases and 11 bases respectively, with 7 bases between them. CDR1 is SNHLY and CDR2 is FYNNEI in the germline V gene. CDR3 protein: CASSEANRAFF. The CDR3 DNA is TGTGCCAGCAGTGAAGCAAATAGGGCTTTCTTT.

This clonotype came up a few times. The chain joins TRBV20-1 to TRBJ2-7, with 9 bases fitting TRBD2. CDR1 is DFQATT and CDR2 is SNEGSKA in the germline V gene (reference sequence). The V gene end was trimmed by 5 bases and the J gene end by 7 bases; junction bases not matched to a gene: 6. CDR3 length: 12 amino acids. The CDR3 DNA sequence: TGCAGTGCTCAGATAAGCGGGGGGGAGCAGTACGTC. This sequence encodes CSAQISGGEQYV.

V usage is TRBV28 and J usage is TRBJ1-6; unclear D gene. Germline assignment: CDR1 MDHEN and CDR2 SYDVKM. The CDR3 has 14 residues. With 4 bases removed from V and 9 bases from J, the gap between germline ends came to 13 bases. The CDR3 region is CASSSPGLGSPLHF. In DNA form, the CDR3 reads TGTGCCAGCAGTTCCCCGGGGTTGGGTTCACCCCTCCACTTT.

The V call is TRBV7-9, the J call TRBJ1-1; 9 nucleotides agree with TRBD1. From germline, CDR1 is SEHNR and CDR2 FQNEAQ (reference sequence). V trimming: 5 bases; J trimming: 5 bases; junction bases outside the gene matches: 9. The CDR3 is 15 amino acids. The CDR3 loop reads CASSGRDRDYTEAFF. In nucleotides, the CDR3 is TGTGCCAGCAGCGGTCGGGACAGGGACTATACTGAAGCTTTCTTT.

The rearrangement joins TRBV20-1 to TRBJ2-1; D remains ambiguous. The CDR3 has 12 amino acids. V was cut by 6 bases and J by 7 bases, with 13 bases left in between. Looked up from germline, CDR1 is DFQATT and CDR2 is SNEGSKA (reference sequence). The CDR3 nucleotides read TGCAGTGCCCCGGACCAAACTAATGAGCAGTTCTTC. Protein sequence: CSAPDQTNEQFF.

This clonotype was picked up a small number of times. V is TRBV2 and J is TRBJ1-2, with D possibly TRBD1 on 6 matching bases. From germline, CDR1 is SNHLY and CDR2 FYNNEI. There are 15 residues in the CDR3. V lost 1 base to trimming and J lost 4 bases, with 13 bases between them. Here the CDR3 DNA reads TGTGCCAGCAGTGAAGTGTGGGGGGCCTCCTATGGCTACACCTTC. This encodes CASSEVWGASYGYTF.

The V gene is TRBV30, the J gene TRBJ2-3; 10 nucleotides align to TRBD1. CDR1 GTSNPN and CDR2 SVGIG come from the germline V gene (reference sequence). Trimming removed 7 bases from V and 1 base from J; junction bases left unmatched: 11. The CDR3 contains 16 residues. The CDR3 sequence: CASDRGLGHGTDTQYF. The CDR3 DNA is TGTGCCTCAGACAGGGGGCTGGGGCACGGCACAGATACGCAGTATTTT.

This clonotype has ten or more counts. The chain links TRBV12-3 or TRBV12-4 to TRBJ1-1; D call uncertain. Trimming removed 3 bases at V and 0 bases at J, with 8 bases between. The CDR3 totals 14 residues. CDR3 nucleotides: TGTGCCAGCAGTTTTGAGATGATGAACACTGAAGCTTTCTTT. Its translation is CASSFEMMNTEAFF.

This clonotype was seen at least ten times. The chain has TRBV6-5 and TRBJ2-2; 12 bases map to TRBD2. The V gene's germline CDR1 is MNHEY and CDR2 SVGAGI. Trimming at V came to 2 bases and at J to 5 bases, leaving 6 bases not matched to a gene. The CDR3 runs 17 residues. CDR3 protein: CASSYTSGGPETGELFF. CDR3 coding DNA: TGTGCCAGCAGTTACACTAGCGGGGGGCCGGAAACCGGGGAGCTGTTTTTT.

In this sample, this clonotype turned up a few times. The chain joins TRBV12-3 or TRBV12-4 to TRBJ1-5; D perhaps matches TRBD1 (5 bases). The V gene lost 6 bases and the J gene lost 6 bases, with 18 bases spanning the gap. The CDR3 is made up of 15 amino acids. CDR3 sequence: CASRPTGVQGQPQHF. CDR3 DNA sequence: TGTGCCAGCAGGCCCACTGGGGTCCAGGGTCAGCCCCAGCATTTT.

This clonotype was observed a few times. At one end, the junction sequence differs from germline, possibly due to a read error. The chain recombines TRBV5-1 with TRBJ2-1, with 10 positions matching TRBD2. This CDR3 comprises 14 residues. Germline values: CDR1 SGHRS, CDR2 YFSETQ. Here the CDR3 reads CASSLAGGFNEQFF. The CDR3 nucleotides are TGCGCTAGCAGCTTAGCGGGGGGTTTCAATGAGCAGTTCTTC.